These T cell receptor beta chains were read from a single sample in a study of radiation and T cells in renal cell carcinoma. Sequenced by immunoSEQ multiplex PCR; TCRdb stores in-frame clones only, minus some. The sample has tens of thousands of clones; 83% are singletons. The sample consisted of blood, taken from a patient whose treatment included radiotherapy and nephrectomy. The receptors here all came from a woman aged 60-75 years with renal cell carcinoma. Both conserved end residues are part of each CDR3. A D gene is named only where the DNA matches it firmly. The listing skips clone size in some rows; elsewhere it reads once, few, many or a size class.

>NA|TRBJ1-2|14|TRBV2|NA
CASSPYAGSSGYTF
TGTGCCAGCAGTCCGTATGCAGGGAGTAGCGGCTACACCTTC
>NA|TRBJ2-5|13|TRBV7-2|NA
CASSLGTQETQYF
TGTGCCAGCAGCTTAGGGACGCAAGAGACCCAGTACTTC
>NA|TRBJ2-2|16|TRBV28|NA
CASSLGIGAHTGELFF
TGTGCCAGCAGTTTAGGTATAGGGGCGCACACCGGGGAGCTGTTTTTT
>NA|TRBJ2-3|13|TRBV11-2|NA
CASSLDPRDTQYF
TGTGCCAGCAGCTTAGACCCGCGGGATACGCAGTATTTT
>NA|TRBJ1-2|15|TRBV5-1|NA
CASSFLQTPNYGYTF
TGCGCCAGCAGTTTTCTACAGACTCCGAACTATGGCTACACCTTC
>NA|TRBJ1-4|14|TRBV27|TRBD1
CASSFQGANEKLFF
TGTGCCAGCAGTTTCCAGGGGGCTAATGAAAAACTGTTTTTT
>few|TRBJ2-1|15|TRBV4-3|TRBD1
CASSQVDRDYNEQFF
TGCGCCAGCAGCCAAGTGGACAGGGACTACAATGAGCAGTTCTTC
>NA|TRBJ1-2|16|TRBV9|NA
CASSPPTGTLNYGYTF
TGTGCCAGCAGCCCGCCAACAGGGACACTTAACTATGGCTACACCTTC
>NA|TRBJ1-4|16|TRBV29-1|NA
CSASNGGGRTNEKLFF
TGCAGCGCCTCCAATGGGGGGGGGAGAACTAATGAAAAACTGTTTTTT
>once|TRBJ2-5|16|TRBV19|TRBD1
CASSGPGQGRFGTQYF
TGTGCCAGTAGTGGTCCCGGACAGGGAAGATTTGGGACCCAGTACTTC
>once|TRBJ2-1|15|TRBV7-2|TRBD2
CASSPASGYYNEQFF
TGTGCCAGCAGCCCCGCTAGCGGGTACTACAATGAGCAGTTCTTC
>NA|TRBJ2-1|12|TRBV5-1|TRBD2
CASSLAGRGQFF
TGCGCCAGCAGCTTGGCCGGGAGGGGCCAGTTCTTC
>NA|TRBJ2-7|15|TRBV13|NA
CASSTMDSGPYEQYF
TGTGCCAGCAGCACTATGGACAGTGGCCCCTACGAGCAGTACTTC
>NA|TRBJ1-3|16|TRBV28|NA
CASSPPSGPGRNTIYF
TGTGCCAGCAGTCCCCCGTCAGGACCTGGGCGGAACACCATATATTTT
>NA|TRBJ1-2|13|TRBV29-1|NA
CSVEEKENYGYTF
TGCAGCGTTGAAGAAAAAGAAAACTATGGCTACACCTTC
>NA|TRBJ2-3|17|TRBV6-1|TRBD2
CASSEVSGLAGADTQYF
TGTGCCAGCAGTGAAGTTTCGGGGCTAGCGGGAGCAGATACGCAGTATTTT
>NA|TRBJ2-7|16|TRBV7-2|TRBD2
CASSPEGREGEYEQYF
TGTGCCAGCAGCCCGGAGGGGCGGGAGGGTGAATACGAGCAGTACTTC
>NA|TRBJ2-5|16|TRBV13|TRBD2
CASSLRAGQGMETQYF
TGTGCCAGCAGCCTGAGAGCGGGGCAAGGAATGGAGACCCAGTACTTC
>NA|TRBJ1-6|17|TRBV11-2|NA
CASSSSPFGQVNSPLHF
TGTGCCAGCAGCTCATCCCCGTTCGGGCAGGTTAATTCACCCCTCCACTTT
>once|TRBJ2-2|15|TRBV9|NA
CASSSGGPNTGELFF
TGTGCCAGCAGCTCGGGGGGCCCGAACACCGGGGAGCTGTTTTTT
>NA|TRBJ1-2|11|TRBV28|NA
CASSSNYGYTF
TGTGCCAGCAGTTCTAACTATGGCTACACCTTC
>NA|TRBJ2-7|14|TRBV9|TRBD2
CASSALERGYEQYF
TGTGCCAGCAGCGCCCTAGAGCGGGGTTACGAGCAGTACTTC
>NA|TRBJ2-1|11|TRBV19|NA
CASSYYNEQFF
TGTGCCAGTAGTTATTACAATGAGCAGTTCTTC
>NA|TRBJ1-1|13|TRBV2|NA
CASSEIRGAEAFF
TGTGCCAGCAGTGAAATCAGGGGTGCTGAAGCTTTCTTT
>NA|TRBJ1-1|15|TRBV5-1|TRBD1
CASSSGQGLNTEAFF
TGCGCCAGCAGCTCAGGACAGGGTCTTAACACTGAAGCTTTCTTT
>NA|TRBJ2-5|14|TRBV9|TRBD1
CASSTGQGRETQYF
TGTGCCAGCAGCACAGGACAGGGAAGGGAGACCCAGTACTTC
>NA|TRBJ1-1|13|TRBV6-1|NA
CASTDRINTEAFF
TGTGCCAGCACCGACAGGATTAACACTGAAGCTTTCTTT
>NA|TRBJ1-2|13|TRBV7-2|NA
CASSLGIGRGYTF
TGTGCCAGCAGCTTAGGAATTGGGAGGGGCTACACCTTC
>NA|TRBJ2-5|16|TRBV9|TRBD2
CASSEGLAGGIETQYF
TGTGCCAGCAGCGAGGGACTAGCGGGAGGGATAGAGACCCAGTACTTC
>few|TRBJ1-2|14|TRBV7-2|NA
CASSSVDRYYGYTF
TGTGCCAGCAGCTCCGTGGACAGATACTATGGCTACACCTTC
>NA|TRBJ2-2|15|TRBV5-1|NA
CASSWARVDTGELFF
TGCGCCAGCAGCTGGGCAAGGGTAGACACCGGGGAGCTGTTTTTT
>NA|TRBJ1-1|15|TRBV15|NA
CATSRDRGGNTEAFF
TGTGCCACCAGCAGAGATCGTGGCGGGAACACTGAAGCTTTCTTT
>NA|TRBJ2-5|15|TRBV4-1|TRBD1
CASSPRDRVQETQYF
TGCGCCAGCAGCCCCCGGGACAGGGTTCAAGAGACCCAGTACTTC
>NA|TRBJ1-4|15|TRBV6-5|NA
CASRTVGRGVEKLFF
TGTGCCAGCAGGACAGTCGGCAGGGGAGTTGAAAAACTGTTTTTT
>NA|TRBJ1-2|16|TRBV7-9|NA
CASSPQAAGGSYGYTF
TGTGCCAGCAGCCCCCAGGCGGCAGGCGGGAGCTATGGCTACACCTTC
>NA|TRBJ2-7|15|TRBV6-5|NA
CASRSAPGPPYEQYF
TGTGCCAGCAGATCTGCCCCCGGGCCCCCCTACGAGCAGTACTTC
>NA|TRBJ1-1|17|TRBV5-1|TRBD1
CASSFSGQGEFRTEAFF
TGCGCCAGCAGCTTTTCCGGACAGGGGGAATTTAGGACTGAAGCTTTCTTT
>NA|TRBJ1-2|14|TRBV6-5|NA
CASTRVQGHYGYTF
TGTGCCAGCACCCGGGTTCAGGGGCACTATGGCTACACCTTC
>NA|TRBJ2-3|15|TRBV27|NA
CASSLLASGTDTQYF
TGTGCCAGCAGTTTATTGGCCTCCGGCACAGATACGCAGTATTTT
>NA|TRBJ1-5|14|TRBV7-9|NA
CASSLGQSNQPQHF
TGTGCCAGCAGCTTAGGCCAGTCCAATCAGCCCCAGCATTTT
>NA|TRBJ2-3|15|TRBV6-1|NA
CASSVLFQGADTQYF
TGTGCCAGCAGTGTCCTGTTCCAAGGGGCAGATACGCAGTATTTT
>once|TRBJ1-1|19|TRBV28|TRBD1
CASSSFSGTGGFKNTEAFF
TGTGCCAGCAGTTCGTTCTCCGGGACAGGGGGCTTCAAGAACACTGAAGCTTTCTTT
>NA|TRBJ2-1|14|TRBV5-1|TRBD1
CASSLGDSYNEQFF
TGCGCCAGCAGCTTGGGGGACAGTTACAATGAGCAGTTCTTC